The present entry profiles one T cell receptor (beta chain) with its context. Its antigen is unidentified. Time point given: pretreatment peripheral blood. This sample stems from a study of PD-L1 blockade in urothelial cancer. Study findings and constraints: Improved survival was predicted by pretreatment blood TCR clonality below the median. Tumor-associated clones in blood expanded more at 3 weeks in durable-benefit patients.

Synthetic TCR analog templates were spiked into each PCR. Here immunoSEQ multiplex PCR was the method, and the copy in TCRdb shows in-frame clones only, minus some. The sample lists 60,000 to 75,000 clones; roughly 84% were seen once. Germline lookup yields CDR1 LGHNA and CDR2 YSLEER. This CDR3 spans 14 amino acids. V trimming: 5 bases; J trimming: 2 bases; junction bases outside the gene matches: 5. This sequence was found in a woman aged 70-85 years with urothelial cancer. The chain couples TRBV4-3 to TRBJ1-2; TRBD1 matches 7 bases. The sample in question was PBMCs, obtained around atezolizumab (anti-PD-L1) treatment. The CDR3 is CASSTQTGNYGYTF. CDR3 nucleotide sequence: TGCGCCAGCAGCACGCAGACAGGGAACTATGGCTACACCTTC.